The T cell receptor (beta chain) under discussion was sequenced for a study of blood T cell repertoires in COVID-19. Study summary: The origin of the acute and convalescent COVID-19 samples was the United States, Italy and Spain. Sample material is recorded as cDNA or gDNA derived from T cells, B-cell-depleted T cells, or PBMCs.

The germline V gene encodes CDR1 SGHTA and CDR2 FQGNSA. This CDR3 is built from 11 residues. V was pared by 3 bases and J by 7 bases, with 7 bases between. Source study methods: Amplifying reference gene primers gave estimates of nucleated cell counts. Libraries were prepared by immunoSEQ multiplex PCR; TCRdb keeps only in-frame clonotypes and omits some of them. The V and J calls and clone size were taken over from that table, and D and trimming were inferred from the DNA. The sample carries around 150,000 clones, around nine tenths recorded once. The rearrangement uses TRBV7-2 and TRBJ2-7; D remains ambiguous. The origin of this receptor is a middle-aged woman with acute or convalescent COVID-19. Material for sequencing was peripheral blood. CDR3 loop: CASSFSQEQYF. CDR3 coding DNA: TGTGCCAGCAGCTTTAGCCAGGAGCAGTACTTC. The entire variable domain, with the rest obtained from reference TRBV7-2 and TRBJ2-7, is as follows: GAGVSQSPSNKVTEKGKDVELRCDPISGHTALYWYRQSLGQGLEFLIYFQGNSAPDKSGLPSDRFSAERTGGSVSTLTIQRTQQEDSAVYLCASSFSQEQYFGPGTRLTVT.